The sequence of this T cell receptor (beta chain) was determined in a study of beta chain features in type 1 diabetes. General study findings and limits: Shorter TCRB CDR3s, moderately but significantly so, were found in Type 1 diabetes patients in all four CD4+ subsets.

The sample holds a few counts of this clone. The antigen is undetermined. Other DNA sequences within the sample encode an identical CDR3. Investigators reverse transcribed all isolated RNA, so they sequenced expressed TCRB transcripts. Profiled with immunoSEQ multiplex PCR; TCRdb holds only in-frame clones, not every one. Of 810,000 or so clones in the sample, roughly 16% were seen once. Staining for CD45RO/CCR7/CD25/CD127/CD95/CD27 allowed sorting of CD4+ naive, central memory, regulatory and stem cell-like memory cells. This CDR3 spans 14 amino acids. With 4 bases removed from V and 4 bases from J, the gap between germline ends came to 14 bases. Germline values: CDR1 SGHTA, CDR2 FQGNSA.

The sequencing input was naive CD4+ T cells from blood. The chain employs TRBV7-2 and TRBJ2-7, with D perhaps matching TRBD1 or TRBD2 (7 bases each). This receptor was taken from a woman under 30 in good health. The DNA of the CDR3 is TGTGCCAGCAGCTACCGACAGGGAGGGTACGAGCAGTACTTC. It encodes CASSYRQGGYEQYF.